What follows are 16 T cell receptor beta chains derived from one specimen sequenced in a study of blood T cell repertoires in COVID-19. The assay was immunoSEQ multiplex PCR, and TCRdb's table has in-frame clones only and misses some. This table has 330,000 or so clones, around nine tenths appearing once. The sequenced sample was PBMCs or T cells enriched from blood (not recorded which). The origin of the receptors is a man aged 30 to 39 who had recovered from COVID-19.

The chain is built from TRBV5-4 and TRBJ2-2; 9 positions match TRBD1. After removal of 4 bases from V and 4 bases from J, the junction contained 8 bases not matched to a gene. The CDR3 spans 16 residues. Germline V gene sequence: CDR1 SGHNT, CDR2 YYREEE (reference sequence). The CDR3 coding sequence is TGTGCCAGCAGCAGTCGGGACAGGGTGTCCACCGGGGAGCTGTTTTTT. Its translation: CASSSRDRVSTGELFF.

CDR3: CSVEAVNTEAFF. DNA for the CDR3: TGCAGCGTTGAAGCTGTGAACACTGAAGCTTTCTTT. The gene calls are TRBV29-1 and TRBJ1-1; D uncertain. CDR1 and CDR2 from the germline V gene are SQVTM and ANQGSEA. The V gene lost 1 base and the J gene lost 0 bases, with 3 bases spanning the gap. The CDR3 sequence is 12 residues long.

V usage is TRBV7-8 and J usage is TRBJ1-5, with 8 bases that match TRBD1. V trimming: 3 bases; J trimming: 6 bases; junction bases outside the gene matches: 7. Per the germline V gene, CDR1 is SGHVS and CDR2 is FQNEAQ. The CDR3 covers 15 residues. The CDR3 reads CASSFLDRVSQPQHF. The CDR3 DNA sequence: TGTGCCAGCAGCTTCCTGGACAGGGTGAGTCAGCCCCAGCATTTT.

The CDR3 DNA sequence: TGCGCCAGCAGCTTGGGTCGGGGAAACCCCCAGCATTTT. It specifies CASSLGRGNPQHF. J is TRBJ1-5 and V is TRBV5-1, with unresolved D. Germline CDR1 reads SGHRS; CDR2 reads YFSETQ. The CDR3 covers 13 residues. Trimming took 0 bases from V and 10 from J, leaving 11 bases between them.

The CDR3 DNA reads TGTGCCAGTTGGATGACAGGGTTGAACACTGAAGCTTTCTTT. Its translation is CASWMTGLNTEAFF. The rearrangement joins TRBV19 to TRBJ1-1, with 7 bases fitting TRBD1. This CDR3 comprises 14 residues. Germline assignment: CDR1 LNHDA and CDR2 SQIVND (reference sequence). J was trimmed by 0 bases and V by 8 bases; bases with no gene match: 6. The variable domain in full, completed from reference TRBV19 and TRBJ1-1, reads DGGITQSPKYLFRKEGQNVTLSCEQNLNHDAMYWYRQDPGQGLRLIYYSQIVNDFQKGDIAEGYSVSREKKESFPLTVTSAQKNPTAFYLCASWMTGLNTEAFFGQGTRLTVV.

The rearrangement joins TRBV5-4 to TRBJ1-2, with D possibly being TRBD1 (6 bases). The CDR3 consists of 13 residues. Trimming took 6 bases from V and 4 from J, leaving 13 bases between them. CDR1 is SGHNT and CDR2 is YYREEE in the germline V gene (reference sequence). CDR3 coding DNA: TGTGCCAGCAACCAGGACAGTATCTATGGCTACACCTTC. Translating it yields CASNQDSIYGYTF.

V and J are TRBV20-1 and TRBJ1-1; D gene unclear. CDR3 length: 10 amino acids. V shed 3 bases and J shed 10 bases, with 9 bases lying between them. CDR1 and CDR2 from the germline V gene are DFQATT and SNEGSKA (reference sequence). The CDR3 loop reads CSARAAVAFF. The CDR3 nucleotides are TGCAGTGCTAGGGCCGCTGTAGCTTTCTTT.

A word on this clone: A junction end diverges from the germline sequence, so it may reflect a read error. The chain employs TRBV7-2 and TRBJ2-7; no reliable D call. This CDR3 comprises 13 residues. Germline V lookup: CDR1 SGHTA, CDR2 FQGNSA. The CDR3 coding sequence is TGTGCCAGCAGCTTTAACAGCCCCTACGTGCAGTACTTC. Translating gives CASSFNSPYVQYF.

The chain employs TRBV19 and TRBJ2-5, with a possible D match to TRBD2 (6 bases). The germline CDR1 and CDR2 sequences are LNHDA and SQIVND (reference sequence). V was clipped by 5 bases and J by 1 base, with 11 bases between them. The CDR3 sequence is 14 residues long. The CDR3 DNA reads TGTGCCAGTAGTGACCCGGGACTCCAAGAGACCCAGTACTTC. Amino acids: CASSDPGLQETQYF.

The J gene is TRBJ2-2, the V gene TRBV2; 8 bases match TRBD1. Losses at the gene ends were 7 bases for V and 5 bases for J; bases not matched to a gene: 6. This CDR3 spans 14 amino acids. Germline loops: CDR1 SNHLY, CDR2 FYNNEI. CDR3 bases: TGTGCCAGCAACGGACAGGGAGCAACCGGGGAGCTGTTTTTT. Translating gives CASNGQGATGELFF.

A note on this clone: Other DNA sequences of this sample code for an identical CDR3. CDR3 bases: TGTGCCAGCAGCTCAGGTAACTACGAGCAGTACTTC. Translating it yields CASSSGNYEQYF. The V gene is TRBV5-6, the J gene TRBJ2-7; D is unresolved. The CDR3 loop spans 12 amino acids. V was shortened by 3 bases and J by 3 bases, with 7 bases between the two germline ends. Germline V gene sequence: CDR1 SGHDT, CDR2 YYEEEE. Drawing the rest from reference TRBV5-6 and TRBJ2-7, the complete variable domain is DAGVTQSPTHLIKTRGQQVTLRCSPKSGHDTVSWYQQALGQGPQFIFQYYEEEERQRGNFPDRFSGHQFPNYSSELNVNALLLGDSALYLCASSSGNYEQYFGPGTRLTVT.

This clone has only a few counts. The chain carries TRBV9 and TRBJ1-1, with D tentatively TRBD1 (6 bases). The CDR3 runs 16 residues. Trimming took 0 bases from V and 1 from J, leaving 13 bases between them. Germline assignment: CDR1 SGDLS and CDR2 YYNGEE. The CDR3 coding sequence is TGTGCCAGCAGCGTAGTTGGGGGCGCGGGGAACACTGAAGCTTTCTTT. Protein: CASSVVGGAGNTEAFF.

This chain joins TRBV5-1 and TRBJ2-3; the D gene is possibly TRBD2 (5 bases). There are 14 residues in the CDR3. Germline loops: CDR1 SGHRS, CDR2 YFSETQ. The ends were cut back, 4 bases at V and 0 bases at J, with 9 bases in the middle. The chain's CDR3 is CASSETSSTDTQYF. The CDR3 coding sequence is TGCGCCAGCAGCGAAACTAGTAGCACAGATACGCAGTATTTT.

The gene calls are TRBV5-1 and TRBJ2-5, with 10 bases matching TRBD2. This CDR3 comprises 18 residues. CDR1 and CDR2 from the germline V gene are SGHRS and YFSETQ. The V gene end was trimmed by 4 bases and the J gene end by 5 bases; junction bases not matched to a gene: 17. The CDR3 spells CASSLRPSGGESIETQYF. CDR3 in DNA: TGCGCCAGCAGCCTACGTCCTAGCGGGGGAGAATCCATCGAGACCCAGTACTTC.

The gene calls are TRBV14 and TRBJ2-2, with 7 bases lining up with TRBD2. CDR1 is SGHDN, CDR2 FVKESK, per germline. Trimming cost V 4 bases and J 0 bases; bases outside gene matches: 2. The CDR3 consists of 15 residues. CDR3 protein: CASSPSGTNTGELFF. In nucleotides, the CDR3 is TGTGCCAGCAGCCCTAGCGGAACGAACACCGGGGAGCTGTTTTTT.

The chain is built from TRBV14 and TRBJ1-2; D is unresolved. Per the germline V gene, CDR1 is SGHDN and CDR2 is FVKESK. This CDR3 has 12 amino acids. V was shortened by 1 base and J by 8 bases, with 8 bases between the two germline ends. The CDR3 DNA reads TGTGCCAGCAGCCAAGGTTTTCAGGGCTACACCTTC. Protein sequence: CASSQGFQGYTF.